This T cell receptor beta chain emerged from a study of control samples from healthy donors and cancer patients. Germline CDR1 is SGHRS and CDR2 is YFSETQ. CDR3 length equals 15 residues. V shed 4 bases and J 5 bases; nucleotides not matched to a gene: 7. Clones were read by immunoSEQ multiplex PCR, and TCRdb kept only the in-frame ones, dropping some. The sample records about 60,000 clones, 92% being singletons. The sequenced sample consisted of PBMCs. The V gene is TRBV5-1, the J gene TRBJ2-3; 10 bases agree with TRBD1. This receptor was identified in a middle-aged man with colorectal cancer. The CDR3 bases are TGCGCCAGCAGCCGTGACAGGGGGCCCTTAGATACGCAGTATTTT. This encodes CASSRDRGPLDTQYF.